These 17 T cell receptor beta chains were sequenced from one sample in a study of graft-versus-host responses after intestinal transplantation. The table came from immunoSEQ multiplex PCR; TCRdb's copy has only in-frame clones and leaves some out. In the table there are some 14,000 clones, 30% to 40% of which are singletons. Stimulators, 200,000 irradiated and violet-dye-labeled cells, were plated with 200,000 CFSE-labeled responder cells. The specimen was alloreactive CD8+ T cells from a mixed lymphocyte reaction culture, collected before intestinal transplant. Subset meaning: CFSE-low proliferating T cells sorted from roughly six-day pre-transplant mixed lymphocyte reaction (GvH or HvG direction). The receptor set was obtained from a human patient who received an intestinal transplant.

V gene TRBV5-6 combines with J gene TRBJ2-7; 10 positions agree with TRBD2. Germline assignment: CDR1 SGHDT and CDR2 YYEEEE. The CDR3 runs 13 residues. The ends lost 4 bases at V and 7 bases at J; junction bases unmatched: 5. CDR3 region: CASSLGLAREQYF. For the CDR3, the DNA is TGTGCCAGCAGCCTGGGACTAGCGAGGGAGCAGTACTTC.

This clone was counted a few times. Other nucleotide sequences in the sample specify the same CDR3. This sequence joins TRBV4-1 and TRBJ1-2, with D unclear. The CDR3 spans 14 residues. The germline gives CDR1 MGHRA, CDR2 YSYEKL. Trimming shortened V by 0 bases and J by 2 bases, and 7 bases separated the two germline ends. Written as DNA, the CDR3 is TGCGCCAGCAGCCAAGAGTACCAAAACTATGGCTACACCTTC. Translating it yields CASSQEYQNYGYTF.

The chain has TRBV19 and TRBJ1-3; 10 bases fit TRBD1. The CDR3 has 19 amino acids. Germline V gene data show CDR1 as LNHDA and CDR2 as SQIVND (reference sequence). V was clipped by 4 bases and J by 2 bases; unmatched bases: 14. CDR3 sequence (DNA): TGTGCCAGTAGTAGCACCGCCGGGACAGGGGTATTTGCTGGAAACACCATATATTTT. Its translation: CASSSTAGTGVFAGNTIYF. Together with reference TRBV19 and TRBJ1-3, the CDR3 gives the full variable domain: DGGITQSPKYLFRKEGQNVTLSCEQNLNHDAMYWYRQDPGQGLRLIYYSQIVNDFQKGDIAEGYSVSREKKESFPLTVTSAQKNPTAFYLCASSSTAGTGVFAGNTIYFGEGSWLTVV.

The rearrangement joins TRBV19 to TRBJ1-1; 8 positions match TRBD1. V lost 8 bases, J lost 1 base, and 3 bases stayed unmatched. The CDR3 sequence is 13 residues long. The germline CDR1 and CDR2 sequences are LNHDA and SQIVND (reference sequence). The CDR3 DNA reads as TGTGCCAGTTGGACAGGGCCGAACACTGAAGCTTTCTTT. Translation gives CASWTGPNTEAFF.

V gene TRBV7-2 combines with J gene TRBJ2-1; 11 bases align to TRBD2. Unmatched junction bases numbered 4, after V lost 5 bases and J lost 4 bases. The length of the CDR3 is 15 residues. The V gene's germline CDR1 is SGHTA and CDR2 FQGNSA. Here the CDR3 reads CASSPGTSGYNEQFF. The DNA of the CDR3 is TGTGCCAGCAGCCCCGGGACTAGCGGTTACAATGAGCAGTTCTTC.

The gene calls are TRBV5-4 and TRBJ1-1; D not resolved. The V end was cut by 0 bases, the J end by 3 bases, with 6 bases between. The CDR3 consists of 13 residues. Germline CDR1 and CDR2: SGHNT and YYREEE (reference sequence). CDR3 DNA: TGTGCCAGCAGCTTGGATGGGTACACTGAAGCTTTCTTT. This translates into CASSLDGYTEAFF.

The chain is built from TRBV6-6 and TRBJ1-5, with D possibly matching TRBD1 (5 bases). V lost 2 bases, J lost 4 bases, and 6 bases lay in between. Germline loops: CDR1 MNHNY, CDR2 SVGAGI (reference sequence). The CDR3 sequence is 13 residues long. CDR3 bases: TGTGCCAGCAGTTACGGGGGTAATCAGCCCCAGCATTTT. The encoded protein is CASSYGGNQPQHF.

V is TRBV19 and J is TRBJ1-5, with unresolved D. The CDR3 sequence is 15 residues long. V lost 6 bases to trimming and J lost 7 bases, with 19 bases between them. CDR1 and CDR2 from the germline V gene are LNHDA and SQIVND (reference sequence). The CDR3 DNA sequence: TGTGCCAGTAGCGCTGACGCCCTAGTATCCCAGCCCCAGCATTTT. This sequence encodes CASSADALVSQPQHF.

The rearrangement joins TRBV6-1 to TRBJ2-1, with 8 bases fitting TRBD1. This CDR3 has 16 amino acids. V trimming: 3 bases; J trimming: 3 bases; junction bases outside the gene matches: 7. Germline V lookup: CDR1 MNHNS, CDR2 SASEGT. The chain's CDR3 is CASSEGPGQDYNEQFF. For the CDR3, the DNA is TGTGCCAGCAGTGAGGGCCCGGGACAGGACTACAATGAGCAGTTCTTC.

This rearrangement joins TRBV9 to TRBJ2-1; maybe TRBD2 (7 bases). This CDR3 region has 15 residues. Trimming removed 7 bases from V and 2 bases from J, with 16 bases in between. Germline V CDR1 and CDR2: SGDLS, YYNGEE. The chain's CDR3 is CASCPGGLTYNEQFF. The CDR3 DNA sequence: TGTGCCAGCTGTCCGGGGGGCCTTACCTACAATGAGCAGTTCTTC.

This clone was observed a handful of times. The chain has TRBV5-1 and TRBJ2-1; 10 bases map to TRBD2. With V trimmed by 0 bases and J by 3 bases, 6 bases remained unmatched. The CDR3 has 17 residues. Germline V CDR1 and CDR2: SGHRS, YFSETQ. The CDR3 DNA is TGCGCCAGCAGCTTGGGTCCAGCGGGGGGGTTCTACAATGAGCAGTTCTTC. Its protein product is CASSLGPAGGFYNEQFF.

This clone was recorded a few times. The rearrangement uses TRBV4-1 and TRBJ2-7, with D maybe TRBD1 (6 bases). Per the germline V gene, CDR1 is MGHRA and CDR2 is YSYEKL. The V gene lost 0 bases and the J gene lost 4 bases, with 13 bases spanning the gap. CDR3 length: 15 amino acids. The CDR3 nucleotides are TGCGCCAGCAGCCAAGAGCCGACAGGTGCTTACGAGCAGTACTTC. Translated: CASSQEPTGAYEQYF.

The V call is TRBV19, the J call TRBJ1-2, with a possible D match to TRBD1 (5 bases). V was clipped by 3 bases and J by 3 bases, with 11 bases between them. Germline assignment: CDR1 LNHDA and CDR2 SQIVND (reference sequence). CDR3 length equals 14 residues. The CDR3 region is CASSIFGRDYGYTF. For the CDR3, the DNA is TGTGCCAGTAGTATCTTCGGCAGGGACTATGGCTACACCTTC.

Concerning this clone itself: Other DNA sequences in this sample translate to the same CDR3. The chain carries TRBV21-1 and TRBJ2-4; the table's D call, TRBD2, was not checked against the DNA. TRBV21-1 is noted as a pseudogene. The CDR3 sequence is 17 residues long. The CDR3 DNA sequence: TGTGCCAGCAGCAATAGCCCTGGGGGGGAACCCAAAAACATTCAGTACTTC. Amino acid sequence: CASSNSPGGEPKNIQYF.

The chain joins TRBV9 to TRBJ1-1; D is unresolved. Germline assignment: CDR1 SGDLS and CDR2 YYNGEE. Deletions cut 0 bases from V and 3 bases from J, with 9 bases between. The CDR3 sequence is 14 residues long. CDR3 protein: CASSVGWADTEAFF. The CDR3 region has the DNA TGTGCCAGCAGCGTAGGTTGGGCGGACACTGAAGCTTTCTTT.

This clone is termed medium-sized. The chain is built from TRBV6-1 and TRBJ1-1; D gene ambiguous. CDR1 is MNHNS, CDR2 SASEGT, per germline. V lost 5 bases and J 4 bases, leaving 8 bases between the germline ends. The CDR3 is made up of 12 amino acids. CDR3 in amino acids: CASSPVGTEAFF. The CDR3 DNA is TGTGCCAGCAGTCCGGTTGGCACTGAAGCTTTCTTT.

The chain recombines TRBV7-8 with TRBJ2-7, with 9 nucleotides matching TRBD2. This CDR3 has 14 residues. The trim removed 6 bases at V and 0 bases at J, leaving 3 bases unmatched. Germline assignment: CDR1 SGHVS and CDR2 FQNEAQ. The CDR3 nucleotides are TGTGCCAGCAGGTCTAGCGGGGTCTCCTACGAGCAGTACTTC. Its protein is CASRSSGVSYEQYF.